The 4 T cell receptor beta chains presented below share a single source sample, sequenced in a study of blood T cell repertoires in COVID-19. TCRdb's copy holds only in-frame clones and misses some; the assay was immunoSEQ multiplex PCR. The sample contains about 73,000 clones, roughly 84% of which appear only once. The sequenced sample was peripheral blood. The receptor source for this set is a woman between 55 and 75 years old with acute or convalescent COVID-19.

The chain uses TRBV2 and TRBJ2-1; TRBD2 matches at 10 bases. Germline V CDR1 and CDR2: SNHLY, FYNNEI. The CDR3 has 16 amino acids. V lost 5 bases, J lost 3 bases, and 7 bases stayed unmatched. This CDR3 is CASSSVASGGYNEQFF. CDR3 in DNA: TGTGCCAGCAGTTCGGTGGCTAGCGGGGGCTACAATGAGCAGTTCTTC. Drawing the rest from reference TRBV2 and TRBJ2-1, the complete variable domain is EPEVTQTPSHQVTQMGQEVILRCVPISNHLYFYWYRQILGQKVEFLVSFYNNEISEKSEIFDDQFSVERPDGSNFTLKIRSTKLEDSAMYFCASSSVASGGYNEQFFGPGTRLTVL.

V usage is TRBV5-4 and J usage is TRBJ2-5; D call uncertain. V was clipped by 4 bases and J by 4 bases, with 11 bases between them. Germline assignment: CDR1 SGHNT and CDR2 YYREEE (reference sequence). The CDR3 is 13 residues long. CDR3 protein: CASSPETGETQYF. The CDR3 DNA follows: TGTGCCAGCAGCCCGGAGACCGGAGAGACCCAGTACTTC.

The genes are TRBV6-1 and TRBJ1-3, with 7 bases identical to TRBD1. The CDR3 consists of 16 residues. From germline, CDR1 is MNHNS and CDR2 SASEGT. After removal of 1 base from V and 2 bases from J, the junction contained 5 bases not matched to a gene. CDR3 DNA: TGTGCCAGCAGTGAAGTGATAGGACAGGCTGGAAACACCATATATTTT. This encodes CASSEVIGQAGNTIYF.

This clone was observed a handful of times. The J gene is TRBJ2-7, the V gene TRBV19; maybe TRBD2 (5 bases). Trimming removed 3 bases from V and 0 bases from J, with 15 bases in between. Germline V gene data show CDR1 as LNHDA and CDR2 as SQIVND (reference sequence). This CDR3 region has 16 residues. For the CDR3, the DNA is TGTGCCAGTAGTATGGGTCCCGGGGTACCCTCCTACGAGCAGTACTTC. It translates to CASSMGPGVPSYEQYF.